This TCR beta chain was sequenced during a study of blood T cell repertoires in COVID-19. V shed 8 bases, J shed 6 bases, and the junction held 9 bases outside the gene matches. The CDR3 is made up of 14 amino acids. Germline values: CDR1 MDHEN, CDR2 SYDVKM. This table comes from immunoSEQ multiplex PCR, and its TCRdb copy is limited to in-frame clones, with some not included. The sample shows some 100,000 clones, roughly 90% of them seen only once. V is TRBV28 and J is TRBJ2-5; 10 bases fit TRBD1. The sequence came from a woman aged 70-85 years with acute or convalescent COVID-19. Sequenced material: peripheral blood. The CDR3 region is CASSQGQGRKTQYF. DNA of the CDR3: TGTGCCAGCTCCCAGGGACAGGGGAGGAAGACCCAGTACTTC.